Listed here are 25 T cell receptor beta chains from one sample, sequenced in a study of cytomegalovirus exposure and HLA in healthy donors. Sequencing used immunoSEQ multiplex PCR; TCRdb keeps in-frame clones, though not all of them. Of approximately 150,000 clones in the sample, about 88% were seen once. The sequencing input was PBMCs. Receptors were obtained from a man aged 18 to 29 in good health and CMV-seropositive.

The chain uses TRBV6-5 and TRBJ1-6, with a possible D match to TRBD1 (6 bases). This CDR3 comprises 14 residues. CDR1 is MNHEY and CDR2 is SVGAGI in the germline V gene. V gave up 5 bases and J gave up 7 bases, with 12 bases separating them. The CDR3 sequence: CASSLQGWNSPLHF. CDR3 bases: TGTGCCAGCAGTCTCCAGGGGTGGAATTCACCCCTCCACTTT.

The genes are TRBV7-6 and TRBJ1-2; the match to TRBD1 covers 8 bases. Germline lookup yields CDR1 SGHVS and CDR2 FNYEAQ. With V trimmed by 1 base and J by 8 bases, 3 bases remained unmatched. CDR3 length: 13 residues. For the CDR3, the DNA is TGTGCCAGCAGCTTAGGGACAGGGTCCGGCTACACCTTC. It is translated as CASSLGTGSGYTF.

This chain joins TRBV5-8 and TRBJ1-2; D is possibly TRBD1 (6 bases). The CDR3 loop spans 14 amino acids. Germline V lookup: CDR1 SGHTS, CDR2 YDEGEE. V was clipped by 4 bases and J by 4 bases, with 14 bases between them. The CDR3 loop is CASSHPQGTYGYTF. For the CDR3, the DNA is TGTGCCAGCAGCCACCCCCAGGGGACCTATGGCTACACCTTC.

The count of this clone is one. The J gene is TRBJ2-2, the V gene TRBV5-1, with 10 bases aligning to TRBD2. Germline V CDR1 and CDR2: SGHRS, YFSETQ. With 0 bases clipped from V and 1 base from J, the junction kept 3 bases outside the gene matches. CDR3 size: 17 residues. DNA of the CDR3: TGCGCCAGCAGCTTGGCGAGCGGGAGGGGGAACACCGGGGAGCTGTTTTTT. Encoded protein: CASSLASGRGNTGELFF.

This clone was counted once. CDR3 bases: TGTGCCAGCAGTTTAATATCGGGGACAGGGTCGAACGAGCAGTACTTC. This gives the protein CASSLISGTGSNEQYF. J is TRBJ2-7 and V is TRBV27, with 9 bases fitting TRBD1. Germline values: CDR1 MNHEY, CDR2 SMNVEV (reference sequence). V shed 2 bases and J 5 bases; nucleotides not matched to a gene: 10. CDR3 length: 16 amino acids.

The chain couples TRBV19 to TRBJ2-6; 7 nucleotides line up with TRBD1. From germline, CDR1 is LNHDA and CDR2 SQIVND (reference sequence). Germline trimming cut 3 bases from V and 0 bases from J; bases unmatched to any gene: 2. The CDR3 extends over 16 amino acids. The DNA for the CDR3 is TGTGCCAGTAGTATTCCAGGGGGCTCTGGGGCCAACGTCCTGACTTTC. Its protein is CASSIPGGSGANVLTF.

This sequence joins TRBV5-6 and TRBJ2-3, with 8 bases matching TRBD2. J gave up 0 bases and V 10 bases, and 10 bases lay outside the gene matches. Germline V gives CDR1 SGHDT, CDR2 YYEEEE. The CDR3 length is 15 residues. CDR3 residues: CAGQVAGTSTDTQYF. The CDR3 DNA sequence: TGTGCCGGACAAGTAGCGGGAACAAGCACAGATACGCAGTATTTT. Full variable domain (outside the CDR3, taken from reference TRBV5-6 and TRBJ2-3): DAGVTQSPTHLIKTRGQQVTLRCSPKSGHDTVSWYQQALGQGPQFIFQYYEEEERQRGNFPDRFSGHQFPNYSSELNVNALLLGDSALYLCAGQVAGTSTDTQYFGPGTRLTVL.

The chain has TRBV10-1 and TRBJ2-7; 16 bases agree with TRBD2. Germline assignment: CDR1 WNHNN and CDR2 SYGVQD (reference sequence). The CDR3 runs 24 residues. The J segment lost 5 bases and the V segment lost 5 bases, leaving 30 bases of the junction unmatched. The CDR3 sequence is CASSPQLGTSGRAVAEPLLNEQYF. CDR3 DNA sequence: TGCGCCAGCAGTCCTCAGCTAGGGACTAGCGGGAGGGCCGTGGCAGAACCGCTACTTAACGAGCAGTACTTC.

The V call is TRBV2, the J call TRBJ2-1; TRBD2 agrees at 9 bases. Germline V gene sequence: CDR1 SNHLY, CDR2 FYNNEI. Unmatched junction bases numbered 8, after V lost 5 bases and J lost 3 bases. This CDR3 has 16 amino acids. The CDR3 nucleotides read TGTGCCAGCAGTCCCAGCGGGGGGACCTACTACAATGAGCAGTTCTTC. Its protein is CASSPSGGTYYNEQFF.

V is TRBV25-1 and J is TRBJ2-5; weak D call: TRBD2 (5 bases). Trimming cost V 11 bases and J 0 bases, with 19 bases left between them. This CDR3 spans 15 amino acids. Germline CDR1 is MGHDK and CDR2 is SYGVNS. CDR3: CARMGQRRYQETQYF. The CDR3 DNA follows: TGTGCCCGCATGGGCCAGCGGAGGTACCAAGAGACCCAGTACTTC.

The chain is built from TRBV2 and TRBJ2-4; weak D call: TRBD2 (6 bases). The germline V and J ends were trimmed by 8 bases and 2 bases, with 7 bases remaining between them. The V gene's germline CDR1 is SNHLY and CDR2 FYNNEI. CDR3 length equals 12 residues. Here the CDR3 reads CASGGSKNIQYF. For the CDR3, the DNA is TGTGCCAGCGGGGGGTCCAAAAACATTCAGTACTTC.

The chain has TRBV7-9 and TRBJ2-5; 8 bases match TRBD2. The length of the CDR3 is 17 residues. Germline V gene sequence: CDR1 SEHNR, CDR2 FQNEAQ (reference sequence). V dropped 3 bases and J dropped 1; count of bases not matched to a gene: 10. The DNA of the CDR3 is TGTGCCAGCAGCTTGCCCATACTCGGGACTAGCCAAGAGACCCAGTACTTC. It yields the protein CASSLPILGTSQETQYF.

The J gene is TRBJ1-5, the V gene TRBV19; D is possibly TRBD1 (5 bases). The length of the CDR3 is 15 residues. Germline V gene sequence: CDR1 LNHDA, CDR2 SQIVND (reference sequence). Trimming cost V 7 bases and J 4 bases, with 17 bases left between them. The CDR3 DNA sequence: TGTGCCAGTACGAGACCTGGGGGGACGAATCAGCCCCAGCATTTT. Its protein product is CASTRPGGTNQPQHF.

V and J are TRBV25-1 and TRBJ1-1; TRBD1 is a possible D gene (6 bases). Per the germline V gene, CDR1 is MGHDK and CDR2 is SYGVNS. V lost 4 bases and J 8 bases, leaving 11 bases between the germline ends. This CDR3 contains 12 residues. Here the CDR3 reads CASSGQVAEAFF. CDR3 sequence (DNA): TGTGCCAGCAGTGGACAGGTCGCCGAAGCTTTCTTT.

J is TRBJ1-1 and V is TRBV5-1; 7 positions agree with TRBD1. The germline V gene has CDR1 SGHRS and CDR2 YFSETQ. V lost 0 bases to trimming and J lost 4 bases; unmatched junction nucleotides: 9. The CDR3 consists of 16 residues. CDR3 sequence reads: CASSLAQGVGSTEAFF. The CDR3 DNA is TGCGCCAGCAGCTTGGCCCAGGGGGTAGGGAGCACTGAAGCTTTCTTT.

The chain recombines TRBV25-1 with TRBJ1-3; D unresolved. V lost 7 bases and J 3 bases, leaving 10 bases between the germline ends. Looked up from germline, CDR1 is MGHDK and CDR2 is SYGVNS. CDR3 size: 13 residues. This CDR3 reads CASMGTSGNTIYF. The CDR3 nucleotides read TGTGCCAGCATGGGAACTAGTGGAAACACCATATATTTT.

The chain has TRBV6-5 and TRBJ2-7, with 7 bases identical to TRBD1. The length of the CDR3 is 12 residues. Germline V gene sequence: CDR1 MNHEY, CDR2 SVGAGI. The V segment lost 6 bases and the J segment 2 bases; nucleotides outside the gene matches: 1. The CDR3, as DNA: TGTGCCAGCAGACAGGGGCCCTACGAGCAGTACTTC. This sequence encodes CASRQGPYEQYF.

Notes on this clone: The junction departs from germline at one end; a sequencing error may be responsible. The DNA for the CDR3 is TGTGCCTTATGGGGTCCGGGAGCCTACAAGCAGTACTTC. Translated: CALWGPGAYKQYF. V usage is TRBV30 and J usage is TRBJ2-7; the D gene is possibly TRBD2 (6 bases). Germline V gene data show CDR1 as GTSNPN and CDR2 as SVGIG (reference sequence). This CDR3 contains 13 residues.

This clone showed up just once. This chain joins TRBV29-1 and TRBJ2-7, with D tentatively TRBD2 (5 bases). V was cut by 3 bases and J by 3 bases, with 18 bases left in between. There are 15 residues in the CDR3. CDR1 is SQVTM, CDR2 ANQGSEA, per germline. This CDR3 reads CSVDGGAGSLYEQYF. The CDR3 coding sequence is TGCAGCGTTGACGGCGGTGCGGGTTCTCTCTACGAGCAGTACTTC.

This clone came up a few times. The chain is built from TRBV11-3 and TRBJ1-2, with D possibly being TRBD1 (5 bases). Per germline, CDR1 SGHNT and CDR2 YENEEA. This CDR3 comprises 12 residues. Between the trimmed V and J ends, which lost 4 bases and 4 bases, there was a span of 7 bases. The CDR3 loop reads CASSSDSYGYTF. In DNA form, the CDR3 reads TGTGCCAGCAGCTCCGACAGCTATGGCTACACCTTC.

The gene calls are TRBV4-2 and TRBJ2-7, with D maybe TRBD2 (5 bases). Germline CDR1 LGHNA, CDR2 YNFKEQ. V was clipped by 0 bases and J by 2 bases, with 14 bases between them. The CDR3 is 16 residues long. The CDR3 protein is CASSQDLGERAYEQYF. In DNA, the CDR3 is TGTGCCAGCAGCCAAGATCTGGGCGAGAGGGCCTACGAGCAGTACTTC.

J is TRBJ2-4 and V is TRBV9, with D perhaps TRBD1 (5 bases). This CDR3 region has 16 residues. Germline V CDR1 and CDR2: SGDLS, YYNGEE. Between the trimmed V and J ends, which lost 4 bases and 6 bases, there was a span of 20 bases. The CDR3 protein is CASSQNIGASANIQYF. DNA of the CDR3: TGTGCCAGCAGCCAGAATATAGGGGCCTCGGCAAACATTCAGTACTTC. The full variable domain, with the rest looked up from reference TRBV9 and TRBJ2-4, is DSGVTQTPKHLITATGQRVTLRCSPRSGDLSVYWYQQSLDQGLQFLIQYYNGEERAKGNILERFSAQQFPDLHSELNLSSLELGDSALYFCASSQNIGASANIQYFGAGTRLSVL.

The rearrangement joins TRBV6-6 to TRBJ2-7; 8 bases align to TRBD2. The CDR3 has 14 residues. The germline V gene has CDR1 MNHNY and CDR2 SVGAGI (reference sequence). The ends lost 9 bases at V and 1 base at J; junction bases unmatched: 8. The CDR3 nucleotides read TGTGCCAGTAGCGGGATCTTAAATTCCTACGAGCAGTACTTC. Protein: CASSGILNSYEQYF.

The J gene is TRBJ1-5, the V gene TRBV2; D remains unclear. CDR1 is SNHLY, CDR2 FYNNEI, per germline. This CDR3 has 10 residues. V dropped 8 bases and J dropped 5 bases, with 4 bases sitting between them. The CDR3 nucleotides read TGTGCCAGCGGAGATCAGCCCCAGCATTTT. Its protein product is CASGDQPQHF.

This clone was picked up a small number of times. The chain has TRBV6-1 and TRBJ2-1; D gene uncertain. The V end was cut by 1 base, the J end by 0 bases, with 10 bases between. Germline-derived CDR1 and CDR2 are MNHNS and SASEGT. This CDR3 is 16 amino acids long. The chain's CDR3 is CASSEVEQSSYNEQFF. The CDR3, as DNA: TGTGCCAGCAGTGAAGTTGAACAGAGCTCCTACAATGAGCAGTTCTTC.